Following are 17 T cell receptor beta chains from one sample sequenced in a study of blood T cell repertoires in COVID-19. Method: immunoSEQ multiplex PCR; TCRdb's copy keeps in-frame clones and lacks some. The data show approximately 300,000 clones, 80% to 95% seen once. The sequencing sample was made of peripheral blood. All receptors come from a woman aged 30 to 39 with COVID-19, enrolled during active disease.

The gene calls are TRBV4-1 and TRBJ2-2; maybe TRBD1 (5 bases). V shed 1 base and J shed 0 bases, with 9 bases lying between them. The germline V gene encodes CDR1 MGHRA and CDR2 YSYEKL. This CDR3 spans 16 amino acids. CDR3 residues: CASSQVNRPNTGELFF. CDR3 coding DNA: TGCGCCAGCAGCCAAGTTAACAGGCCGAACACCGGGGAGCTGTTTTTT.

The rearrangement links TRBV5-4 to TRBJ1-6; D might be TRBD1 (5 bases). The germline gives CDR1 SGHNT, CDR2 YYREEE (reference sequence). This CDR3 spans 14 amino acids. V gave up 3 bases and J gave up 9 bases, with 13 bases separating them. The CDR3 coding sequence is TGTGCCAGCAGCTCTGAGACGGGGGGTTCACCCCTCCACTTT. It translates to CASSSETGGSPLHF. The full variable domain, completed using reference TRBV5-4 and TRBJ1-6, is ETGVTQSPTHLIKTRGQQVTLRCSSQSGHNTVSWYQQALGQGPQFIFQYYREEENGRGNFPPRFSGLQFPNYSSELNVNALELDDSALYLCASSSETGGSPLHFGNGTRLTVT.

The chain couples TRBV27 to TRBJ1-2; 8 positions match TRBD1. The CDR3 consists of 14 residues. J was trimmed by 4 bases and V by 6 bases; bases with no gene match: 7. From germline, CDR1 is MNHEY and CDR2 SMNVEV (reference sequence). CDR3 DNA sequence: TGTGCCAGCAGGAACCGGGACAGGTCCTATGGCTACACCTTC. Encoded protein: CASRNRDRSYGYTF.

The V call is TRBV10-2, the J call TRBJ1-1, with a possible D match to TRBD1 (6 bases). The CDR3 loop spans 14 amino acids. Germline CDR1 WSHSY, CDR2 SAAADI. V was pared by 3 bases and J by 2 bases, with 10 bases between. The CDR3 DNA follows: TGCGCCAGCAGTGAAGGCAGGGGTAACACTGAAGCTTTCTTT. It encodes CASSEGRGNTEAFF.

The V gene is TRBV29-1, the J gene TRBJ2-3, with D uncertain. This CDR3 is 13 amino acids long. Germline V gene sequence: CDR1 SQVTM, CDR2 ANQGSEA. V lost 3 bases, J lost 0 bases, and 7 bases lay in between. DNA for the CDR3: TGCAGCGTTGATCAGGATAGCACAGATACGCAGTATTTT. Its translation: CSVDQDSTDTQYF.

V gene TRBV7-9 combines with J gene TRBJ2-6; possible D gene TRBD1, 6 bases. The CDR3 is 16 amino acids. The germline V gene has CDR1 SEHNR and CDR2 FQNEAQ (reference sequence). V dropped 5 bases and J dropped 1 base, with 12 bases sitting between them. The CDR3 reads CASSRTQGSGANVLTF. The CDR3 region has the DNA TGTGCCAGCAGCAGGACCCAGGGGTCTGGGGCCAACGTCCTGACTTTC. Using reference TRBV7-9 and TRBJ2-6 for the parts outside the CDR3, the full variable domain is DTGVSQNPRHKITKRGQNVTFRCDPISEHNRLYWYRQTLGQGPEFLTYFQNEAQLEKSRLLSDRFSAERPKGSFSTLEIQRTEQGDSAMYLCASSRTQGSGANVLTFGAGSRLTVL.

V gene TRBV28 combines with J gene TRBJ1-2; 7 nucleotides align to TRBD1. V gave up 2 bases and J gave up 7 bases; unmatched junction bases: 10. The germline V gene has CDR1 MDHEN and CDR2 SYDVKM. The CDR3 has 15 residues. DNA of the CDR3: TGTGCCAGCAGTTTAATGGGACAGAGTTACGGTGGCTACACCTTC. Translation gives CASSLMGQSYGGYTF.

The CDR3 coding sequence is TGTGCCAGCAGCCGACAGGGGGCTCTTGAAAAACTGTTTTTT. Encoded protein: CASSRQGALEKLFF. V gene TRBV5-8 combines with J gene TRBJ1-4, with TRBD1 matching over 10 bases. Germline V gene sequence: CDR1 SGHTS, CDR2 YDEGEE. The CDR3 runs 14 residues. V shed 4 bases, J shed 7 bases, and the junction held 4 bases outside the gene matches.

The CDR3 DNA is TGCGCCAGCAGCCCCCACAGGGCTTGGGGGATTGGCTACACCTTC. This translates into CASSPHRAWGIGYTF. This chain connects TRBV4-1 to TRBJ1-2; TRBD1 is a possible D gene (6 bases). Looked up from germline, CDR1 is MGHRA and CDR2 is YSYEKL. The CDR3 has 15 residues. The V and J ends lost 4 bases and 7 bases respectively, with 19 bases between them.

V and J are TRBV29-1 and TRBJ2-2; unclear D gene. Between the trimmed V and J ends, which lost 4 bases and 0 bases, there was a span of 6 bases. The germline gives CDR1 SQVTM, CDR2 ANQGSEA. The CDR3 sequence is 13 residues long. The CDR3 region has the DNA TGCAGCGTTGTGCGGTCGAACACCGGGGAGCTGTTTTTT. Translated: CSVVRSNTGELFF.

The rearrangement joins TRBV6-5 to TRBJ1-1, with D perhaps matching TRBD1 (5 bases). The CDR3 sequence is 10 residues long. V was shortened by 7 bases and J by 11 bases, with 11 bases between the two germline ends. Germline V gives CDR1 MNHEY, CDR2 SVGAGI. CDR3 amino acids: CASTGRMAFF. The CDR3 DNA sequence: TGTGCCAGCACAGGGCGGATGGCTTTCTTT.

The chain recombines TRBV6-6 with TRBJ1-2; D possibly corresponds to TRBD1 (5 bases). V was cut by 3 bases and J by 6 bases, with 14 bases left in between. The CDR3 spans 14 residues. Per germline, CDR1 MNHNY and CDR2 SVGAGI (reference sequence). Written as DNA, the CDR3 is TGTGCCAGCAGTTATGGGGGGGGAGGGAATGGCTACACCTTC. Protein: CASSYGGGGNGYTF.

The chain combines TRBV10-3 with TRBJ1-1; TRBD1 agrees at 7 bases. This CDR3 is built from 17 residues. After removal of 3 bases from V and 2 bases from J, the junction contained 12 bases not matched to a gene. Per the germline V gene, CDR1 is ENHRY and CDR2 is SYGVKD. CDR3 nucleotides: TGTGCCATCAGTGACTCTATCGGGACAGCTAGTAACACTGAAGCTTTCTTT. Its translation is CAISDSIGTASNTEAFF.

This clone was picked up one time. This chain connects TRBV30 to TRBJ1-5, with 8 bases identical to TRBD1. V lost 1 base and J lost 6; bases outside the gene matches: 8. Germline V gives CDR1 GTSNPN, CDR2 SVGIG (reference sequence). The CDR3 totals 15 residues. In DNA, the CDR3 is TGTGCCTGGAGTGACAGGGGGATGGTGGCTCAGCCCCAGCATTTT. Its translation is CAWSDRGMVAQPQHF.

Notes on this clone: Mismatch with germline at one junction end may stem from a read error. This chain connects TRBV5-4 to TRBJ2-5, with D perhaps assigned TRBD1 or TRBD2 (5 bases each). Germline values: CDR1 SGHNT, CDR2 YYREEE (reference sequence). The CDR3 loop spans 15 amino acids. CDR3 region: CASRLDISTGETQYF. CDR3 bases: TGTGCCAGCAGGTTGGACATCTCTACGGGGGAGACCCAGTACTTC.

The chain joins TRBV12-3 or TRBV12-4 to TRBJ2-5, with unresolved D. The CDR3 sequence is 13 residues long. V lost 7 bases and J lost 4, with 13 bases in between. CDR3: CASTIDGRETQYF. The CDR3 bases are TGTGCCAGCACCATAGATGGGCGAGAGACCCAGTACTTC.

The chain is built from TRBV7-2 and TRBJ2-3; 9 bases line up with TRBD2. V gave up 3 bases and J gave up 4 bases; unmatched junction bases: 2. CDR3 size: 14 residues. CDR1 and CDR2 from the germline V gene are SGHTA and FQGNSA. CDR3 amino acids: CASSLREGSDTQYF. DNA of the CDR3: TGTGCCAGCAGCTTGCGGGAGGGATCAGATACGCAGTATTTT.